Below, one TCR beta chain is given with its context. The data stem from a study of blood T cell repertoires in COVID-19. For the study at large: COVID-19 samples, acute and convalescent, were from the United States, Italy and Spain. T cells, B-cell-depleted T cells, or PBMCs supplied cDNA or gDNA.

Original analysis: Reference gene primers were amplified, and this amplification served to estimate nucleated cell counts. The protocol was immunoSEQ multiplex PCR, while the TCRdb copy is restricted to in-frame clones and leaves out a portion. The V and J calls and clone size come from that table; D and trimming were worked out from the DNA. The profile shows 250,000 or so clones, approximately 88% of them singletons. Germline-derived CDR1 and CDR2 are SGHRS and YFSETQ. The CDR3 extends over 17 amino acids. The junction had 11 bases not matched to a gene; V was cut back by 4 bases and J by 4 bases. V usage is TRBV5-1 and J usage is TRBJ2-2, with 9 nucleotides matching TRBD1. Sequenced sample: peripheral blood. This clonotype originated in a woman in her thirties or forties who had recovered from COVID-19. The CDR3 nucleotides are TGCGCCAGCAGCCAGGGGACAGGGAGGAGGGTCACCGGGGAGCTGTTTTTT. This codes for CASSQGTGRRVTGELFF.